The 17 T cell receptor beta chains below were found in one sample sequenced in a study of technical replicates of blood from a few donors. Libraries were prepared by immunoSEQ multiplex PCR; TCRdb keeps only in-frame clonotypes and omits some of them. The data show more than 90,000 clones, 95% seen once. The sequenced sample was T cells isolated from PBMCs. These receptor sequences come from a human donor in good health.

This clone was counted once. The V call is TRBV4-2, the J call TRBJ2-3, with 11 positions matching TRBD2. Looked up from germline, CDR1 is LGHNA and CDR2 is YNFKEQ. Losses at the gene ends were 4 bases for V and 4 bases for J; bases not matched to a gene: 4. CDR3 length: 15 amino acids. The CDR3 nucleotides are TGTGCCAGCAGCCCTTCTAGCGGGGGGCCAGATACGCAGTATTTT. Translating gives CASSPSSGGPDTQYF.

V gene TRBV7-6 combines with J gene TRBJ2-7, with D possibly TRBD2 on 6 matching bases. The V gene lost 5 bases and the J gene lost 5 bases, with 13 bases spanning the gap. Germline-derived CDR1 and CDR2 are SGHVS and FNYEAQ. The CDR3 loop spans 13 amino acids. The CDR3 reads CASSPLRGDEQYF. CDR3 coding DNA: TGTGCCAGCAGCCCCCTTCGCGGGGACGAGCAGTACTTC.

This sequence joins TRBV12-5 and TRBJ1-1; D is possibly TRBD1 (5 bases). Looked up from germline, CDR1 is LGHNT and CDR2 is FRNRAP. This CDR3 spans 12 amino acids. The germline V and J ends were trimmed by 6 bases and 11 bases, with 16 bases remaining between them. CDR3 in DNA: TGTGCTAGTGGACTCGACAGATACGTTGCTTTCTTT. It is translated as CASGLDRYVAFF.

This chain joins TRBV11-1 and TRBJ2-5; a possible D gene is TRBD2 (5 bases). Germline CDR1 and CDR2: SGHAT and FQDESV (reference sequence). The length of the CDR3 is 12 residues. Trimming removed 5 bases at V and 5 bases at J, with 9 bases between. CDR3 amino acids: CASSPRGETQYF. The DNA for the CDR3 is TGTGCCAGCAGCCCCCGCGGGGAGACCCAGTACTTC.

CDR3 sequence reads: CASSLGGASYNSPLHF. CDR3 bases: TGTGCCAGCAGCTTGGGCGGGGCCTCCTATAATTCACCCCTCCACTTT. The chain uses TRBV5-6 and TRBJ1-6; the D gene is possibly TRBD1 (5 bases). CDR3 length: 16 residues. Trimming took off 0 bases at V and 0 bases at J, with 7 bases between the two ends. The germline gives CDR1 SGHDT, CDR2 YYEEEE.

The J gene is TRBJ1-2, the V gene TRBV27; 7 bases are shared with TRBD1. V dropped 6 bases and J dropped 4; count of bases not matched to a gene: 11. The CDR3 has 15 amino acids. CDR1 is MNHEY and CDR2 is SMNVEV in the germline V gene (reference sequence). The CDR3, as DNA: TGTGCCAGCAGCCCCGAGAAGGGGGCGACCTATGGCTACACCTTC. Its translation: CASSPEKGATYGYTF.

V is TRBV9 and J is TRBJ2-1, with 13 bases that match TRBD2. The CDR3 runs to 14 residues. From germline, CDR1 is SGDLS and CDR2 YYNGEE. Germline trimming cut 4 bases from V and 14 bases from J; bases unmatched to any gene: 9. CDR3 in amino acids: CASSPSTSGRVEFF. The CDR3 bases are TGTGCCAGCAGCCCGAGTACTAGCGGGAGGGTAGAGTTCTTC.

This rearrangement joins TRBV27 to TRBJ1-1; D uncertain. V was clipped by 0 bases and J by 1 base, with 9 bases between them. Per the germline V gene, CDR1 is MNHEY and CDR2 is SMNVEV (reference sequence). The CDR3 length is 15 residues. The CDR3, as DNA: TGTGCCAGCAGTTTATCGATCGGCGGGAACACTGAAGCTTTCTTT. This sequence encodes CASSLSIGGNTEAFF.

The gene calls are TRBV19 and TRBJ2-7; maybe TRBD2 (5 bases). Germline V gene lookup returns CDR1 LNHDA and CDR2 SQIVND (reference sequence). V lost 6 bases to trimming and J lost 0 bases, with 18 bases between them. This CDR3 has 16 amino acids. DNA of the CDR3: TGTGCCAGTAGCTACGGGATGGGCCTGTCCTCCTACGAGCAGTACTTC. The encoded protein is CASSYGMGLSSYEQYF.

The V call is TRBV2, the J call TRBJ2-1, with a weak D call TRBD1 (5 bases). This CDR3 region has 16 residues. V dropped 6 bases and J dropped 6 bases, with 21 bases sitting between them. The germline gives CDR1 SNHLY, CDR2 FYNNEI. CDR3 residues: CASSASRDRIPNEQFF. CDR3 DNA: TGTGCCAGCAGCGCCTCCAGGGATCGTATACCCAATGAGCAGTTCTTC.

This clone was observed a single time. The CDR3 here is CASSPPSNDARTDPYF. The CDR3 bases are TGTGCCAGCTCACCACCGTCCAACGACGCCCGAACAGATCCGTACTTC. The J gene is TRBJ2-5, the V gene TRBV18; D is unresolved. The CDR3 length is 16 residues. The V and J ends lost 0 bases and 13 bases respectively, with 24 bases between them. Germline V CDR1 and CDR2: KGHSH, LQKENI.

The chain recombines TRBV19 with TRBJ2-3; 7 bases align to TRBD1. Trimming removed 5 bases from V and 2 bases from J; junction bases left unmatched: 13. The germline gives CDR1 LNHDA, CDR2 SQIVND (reference sequence). This CDR3 region has 17 residues. The CDR3 reads CASSERQGIPFTDTQYF. The CDR3 nucleotides read TGTGCCAGTAGTGAGCGACAGGGAATCCCGTTCACAGATACGCAGTATTTT.

The rearrangement joins TRBV11-3 to TRBJ2-1, with 11 positions matching TRBD2. V lost 1 base and J lost 6; bases outside the gene matches: 2. The V gene's germline CDR1 is SGHNT and CDR2 YENEEA. The CDR3 contains 15 residues. The CDR3 DNA sequence: TGTGCCAGCAGCTTAGTAGCGGGAGGGGTCAATGAGCAGTTCTTC. Protein: CASSLVAGGVNEQFF.

This clone was observed once. This rearrangement joins TRBV28 to TRBJ2-3; TRBD2 matches at 11 bases. CDR1 and CDR2 from the germline V gene are MDHEN and SYDVKM. The length of the CDR3 is 19 residues. Germline trimming cut 2 bases from V and 4 bases from J; bases unmatched to any gene: 14. Here the CDR3 reads CASSLPGASGRMGPDTQYF. The CDR3 DNA reads as TGTGCCAGCAGTTTACCCGGGGCTAGCGGGAGGATGGGGCCAGATACGCAGTATTTT.

The chain uses TRBV4-1 and TRBJ1-1, with a weak D call TRBD1 (5 bases). Germline CDR1 and CDR2: MGHRA and YSYEKL. V gave up 6 bases and J gave up 0 bases, with 11 bases separating them. The CDR3 length is 14 residues. The CDR3 region is CASRGRTMNTEAFF. The DNA for the CDR3 is TGCGCCAGCAGGGGGCGGACTATGAACACTGAAGCTTTCTTT.

This sequence joins TRBV7-6 and TRBJ2-7; a possible D gene is TRBD1 (6 bases). CDR1 is SGHVS, CDR2 FNYEAQ, per germline. V shed 6 bases and J shed 3 bases, with 15 bases lying between them. The CDR3 has 14 residues. In DNA form, the CDR3 reads TGTGCCAGCAGACCTGACAGGTTAAGCTACGAGCAGTACTTC. It translates to CASRPDRLSYEQYF.

The chain couples TRBV25-1 to TRBJ1-1, with 9 bases that match TRBD1. The germline V gene encodes CDR1 MGHDK and CDR2 SYGVNS. Losses at the gene ends were 1 base for V and 8 bases for J; bases not matched to a gene: 2. This CDR3 spans 13 amino acids. This chain's CDR3 is CASSESGTGEAFF. CDR3 sequence (DNA): TGTGCCAGCAGTGAATCAGGGACAGGGGAAGCTTTCTTT.